This TCR beta chain stems from a study of neurological immune-mediated disorders. The unsorted libraries had their origin in 2 million PBMCs stored at -80 C. This clonotype was detected many times. Its antigen is unknown. The cDNA came from 5'RACE, which used 10-nucleotide random UMIs. A single run covered 15-18 subjects with over 180 million TCR-beta sequences. A single record per CDR3 protein comes from TCRdb applying MiXCR to the 5' RACE reads. The sample lists some 50,000 distinct CDR3 sequences, 15% to 20% occurring once. The study's findings and limits: HTLV-1-associated myelopathy showed the most TCR clonal expansion; multiple sclerosis the least, below healthy controls.

With 2 bases removed from V and 7 bases from J, the gap between germline ends came to 14 bases. Looked up from germline, CDR1 is SQVTM and CDR2 is ANQGSEA. CDR3 length equals 13 residues. The TCR originated in a man between 60 and 75 years old in good health. Sequenced sample: PBMCs. The chain combines TRBV29-1 with TRBJ1-2; D perhaps matches TRBD1 (5 bases). The CDR3 nucleotides are TGCAGCGTTGAACCGATCCGGGGCTCTGGCTACACCTTC. This encodes CSVEPIRGSGYTF. Full variable domain (remainder filled in from reference TRBV29-1 and TRBJ1-2): SAVISQKPSRDICQRGTSLTIQCQVDSQVTMMFWYRQQPGQSLTLIATANQGSEATYESGFVIDKFPISRPNLTFSTLTVSNMSPEDSSIYLCSVEPIRGSGYTFGSGTRLTVV.